This T cell receptor (beta chain) appears in the sequencing data of a study of blood T cells in healthy people across ages. Overall study findings and caveats: When set beside aged donors, long-lived donors presented more naive CD4+ cells and higher diversity.

As regards this clonotype: Antigen unknown.

Primed by a sample-barcoded 5' primer and a J-beta primer mix, a second PCR proceeded for roughly 7 to 11 cycles. The template-switch adaptor, which had 12 random nucleotides, put a tag on each cDNA molecule. TCRdb re-called the 5' RACE reads with MiXCR, one entry per CDR3 protein. The sample comprises hundreds of thousands of distinct CDR3 sequences, just over 55% of which are singletons, and approximately 24% rests with the top ten. Donors ranged from roughly 6 to 100 years old and were healthy Caucasians in Russia. Each sample provided at least 5.5 micrograms of extracted total RNA. The receptor comes from a man between 35 and 55 years old in good health. What was sequenced was blood.

Here the CDR3 DNA reads TGTGCCAGCAGTGGAGTAAGGACAGCGAACTCCTACGAGCAGTACTTC. This encodes CASSGVRTANSYEQYF. This chain links TRBV28 with TRBJ2-7; tentatively, D is TRBD1 (6 bases). The CDR3 is 16 amino acids. Trimming left V 5 bases short and J 0 bases short, with 17 bases between. Germline V gene lookup returns CDR1 MDHEN and CDR2 SYDVKM. Full variable domain (rest looked up from reference TRBV28 and TRBJ2-7): DVKVTQSSRYLVKRTGEKVFLECVQDMDHENMFWYRQDPGLGLRLIYFSYDVKMKEKGDIPEGYSVSREKKERFSLILESASTNQTSMYLCASSGVRTANSYEQYFGPGTRLTVT.